One and the same sample provided the 5 T cell receptor beta chains below, sequenced in a study of tumor and adjacent non-tumor tissue in lung cancer. A modified ARM-PCR protocol with three rounds of nested PCR amplified TCRbeta. MiXCR, applied by TCRdb to the multiplex PCR reads, yields one record per CDR3 protein. The top ten clones hold 13% of a sample with about 78,000 distinct CDR3 sequences, roughly 80% of them seen once. The template was RNA from unsorted bulk tissue. The sequenced sample was lung tumor tissue. The receptor source for this set is a woman aged 45-60 years with non-small cell lung cancer.

To note about this clonotype: At one end the junction does not follow the germline gene, possibly because of a read error. The chain is built from TRBV24-1 and TRBJ1-2; D may be TRBD1 (6 bases). The length of the CDR3 is 15 residues. The germline V gene has CDR1 KGHDR and CDR2 SFDVKD. The CDR3 spells CATSDPGTPVYGCTF. The CDR3 DNA is TGTGCCACCAGTGATCCCGGGACACCTGTTTATGGCTGCACCTTC.

With respect to this clonotype: With a much larger clone just one base away, this may be a read error. The chain joins TRBV10-3 to TRBJ2-1; TRBD2 matches at 11 bases. The CDR3 consists of 15 residues. CDR1 and CDR2 from the germline V gene are ENHRY and SYGVKD. CDR3 sequence: CAISPGTSGYNEQSF. The CDR3 nucleotides are TGTGCCATCAGTCCCGGGACTAGCGGTTACAATGAGCAGTCCTTC.

Turning to this clonotype: Its ends do not fully match the called genes, so a read error is possible. This chain joins TRBV20-1 and TRBJ2-7; 9 positions match TRBD1. The CDR3 loop spans 15 amino acids. Germline CDR1 DFQATT, CDR2 SNEGSKA (reference sequence). The CDR3 region has the DNA TGCAGTGTTAAAAGTGGCTGGACAGGGGCCTACGAGCAATACTTC. The encoded protein is CSVKSGWTGAYEQYF.

The chain has TRBV4-2 and TRBJ1-5, with unresolved D. Germline V CDR1 and CDR2: LGHNA, YNFKEQ. Trimming shortened V by 4 bases and J by 4 bases, and 20 bases separated the two germline ends. The CDR3 is 17 residues long. The CDR3 DNA reads as TGTGCCAGCAGCCTTTTTTGGGCCAGAAAGACAAATCAGCCCCAGCATTTT. It specifies CASSLFWARKTNQPQHF.

On this clonotype itself: Without the conserved terminal phenylalanine or tryptophan, this CDR3 likely stems from a read error. As DNA, the CDR3 is TGTGCCAGCAGGCACAGCCCAGGGAGGAACGAGCAGTTCTTG. This codes for CASRHSPGRNEQFL. The gene calls are TRBV6-5 and TRBJ2-1; possibly TRBD2 for D (6 bases). The length of the CDR3 is 14 residues. The V end was cut by 6 bases, the J end by 10 bases, with 19 bases between. Germline CDR1 is MNHEY and CDR2 is SVGAGI.